Listed below are T cell receptor beta chains from one sample, sequenced in a study of CD8+CD57+ T cells in acquired aplastic anemia. TCRdb passed the reads through MiXCR, listing each CDR3 protein once. The sample carries 74,000 or so distinct CDR3 sequences, approximately 50% recorded once. Sequences were obtained from sorted CD4+, CD8+, or CD8+CD57+ T cells (not recorded which) from PBMCs. These receptors all come from a human donor in good health, serving as a control. CDR3s include the opening cysteine and the closing phenylalanine or tryptophan. A D gene is named only where the DNA matches it firmly. Some rows have no size entry. The others give once, few or many, or a class for an expanded clone.

>TRBJ2-2|NA|TRBD1|TRBV15
TGTGCCACCAGCATGACAGGGGCCGGGGAGCTGTTTTTT
CATSMTGAGELFF
>TRBJ1-2|NA|NA|TRBV19
TGTGCCAGTAGTTTCCCGATGCAGCCGAACTATGGCTACACCTTC
CASSFPMQPNYGYTF
>TRBJ2-7|once|TRBD1|TRBV24-1
TGTGCCACCAGTGACGACAGACAGGGGATGGTTGAGCAGTACTTC
CATSDDRQGMVEQYF
>TRBJ2-7|few|NA|TRBV7-9
TGTGCCAGCAGCTTCGGGGGCGGAGAGCAGTACTTC
CASSFGGGEQYF
>TRBJ2-5|many|TRBD2|TRBV6-4
TGTGCCAGCAGGTTAGCGGGGGCCGGGGAAACGTACCAAGAGACCCAGTACTTC
CASRLAGAGETYQETQYF
>TRBJ2-7|once|TRBD2|TRBV25-1
TGTGCCAGCAGTGAAGGGGGACTAGCCAGCGAGCAGTACTTC
CASSEGGLASEQYF
>TRBJ2-5|many|NA|TRBV13
TGTGCCAGCAGCTTTAGCGAGTTACAAGAGACCCAGTACTTC
CASSFSELQETQYF
>TRBJ2-3|once|NA|TRBV11-1
TGTGCCAGCACCGTGGTTCCAGATACGCAGTATTTT
CASTVVPDTQYF
>TRBJ2-1|NA|NA|TRBV12-3/TRBV12-4
TGTGCCAGCAGCATTGCAAATGAGCAGTTCTTC
CASSIANEQFF
>TRBJ1-4|NA|NA|TRBV5-5
TGTGCCAGCAGCCCAACCCGGGAGGAAAAACTGTTTTTT
CASSPTREEKLFF
>TRBJ2-7|NA|NA|TRBV5-6
TGCGCCAGCAGCTTTGGTTTTAGCTCCTGCGAGCAGTACTTC
CASSFGFSSCEQYF
>TRBJ1-2|NA|TRBD1|TRBV25-1
TGTGCCAGCAGTGGTTCGTCAGGGGGCTATGGCTACACCTTC
CASSGSSGGYGYTF
>TRBJ1-1|many|NA|TRBV3-1
TGTGCCAGCAGGATGGGTCCTAAGAACACTGAAGCTTTCTTT
CASRMGPKNTEAFF
>TRBJ2-5|NA|TRBD2|TRBV29-1
TGCAGCGTTGGGGGCGGGGGGGGAGAGACCCAGTACTTC
CSVGGGGGETQYF
>TRBJ2-5|NA|TRBD2|TRBV20-1
TGCAGTGCTAGTGGGGCGTCGGGGGGGCAAGAGACCCAGTACTTC
CSASGASGGQETQYF
>TRBJ1-5|NA|TRBD1|TRBV5-1
TGCGCCAGCAGCACGGGACAGGTTGGGACAGATACGCAGCATTTT
CASSTGQVGTDTQHF
>TRBJ2-7|many|NA|TRBV7-9
TGTGCCAGCAGCCCCCGCGTCCTCCTGGAGCAGTACTTC
CASSPRVLLEQYF
>TRBJ1-2|NA|NA|TRBV9
TGTGCCAGCAGCCCGATGGGGGACGGGCAACATGGCTACACCTTC
CASSPMGDGQHGYTF
>TRBJ2-7|NA|NA|TRBV7-8
TGTGCCAGCAGCCAGGAGGGGCCAGGCTACGAGCAGTACTTC
CASSQEGPGYEQYF
>TRBJ1-1|NA|NA|TRBV19
TGTGCCAGTAGTGCCCCCGGACCGACTGAAGCTTTCTTT
CASSAPGPTEAFF
>TRBJ1-2|many|NA|TRBV30
TGTGCCTGGAGTGCCACGGGTTGGGATGGCTACACCTTC
CAWSATGWDGYTF
>TRBJ2-7|NA|TRBD2|TRBV10-1
TGCGCCAGCAGTGATGGCGGGGGGACCTACGAGCAGTACTTC
CASSDGGGTYEQYF
>TRBJ1-4|NA|NA|TRBV7-9
TGTGCCAGCAGCTTAGTCTTTGGAAAACTGTTTTTT
CASSLVFGKLFF
>TRBJ1-4|NA|NA|TRBV27
TGTGCCAGCATTTTCGGTAATACTAATGAAAAACTGTTTTTT
CASIFGNTNEKLFF
>TRBJ2-7|NA|TRBD1|TRBV29-1
TGCAGCGTTCAGGGACAGGGAGGCTACGAGCAGTACTTC
CSVQGQGGYEQYF
>TRBJ2-1|few|TRBD2|TRBV30
TGTGCCTGGAGCGGGACTAGCGGGTTGAGTGTGGAGGGGGGGCAGTTCTTC
CAWSGTSGLSVEGGQFF
>TRBJ2-7|NA|NA|TRBV6-6
TGTGCCAGCAGTGTACCAAACGAGCAGTACTTC
CASSVPNEQYF
>TRBJ2-7|many|NA|TRBV6-1
TGTGCCAGCAGTGTGCCCTTAGGGCAGTACTTC
CASSVPLGQYF
>TRBJ1-1|many|TRBD1|TRBV9
TGTGCCAGCAGCGCGCGGGAGCTGGAGACAGGGGTGAACACTGAAGCTTTCTTT
CASSARELETGVNTEAFF
>TRBJ1-1|many|NA|TRBV2
TGTGCCAGCACAGGATCCTTGGGAGAAGAAGCTTTCTTT
CASTGSLGEEAFF
>TRBJ1-2|NA|NA|TRBV5-1
TGCGCCAGCAGCTCGACAGGAAGCCTCTATGGCTACACCTTC
CASSSTGSLYGYTF
>TRBJ1-1|many|NA|TRBV2
TGTGCCAGCAGAGGGTCGAGGTTGGACGTCACTGAAGCTTTCTTT
CASRGSRLDVTEAFF
>TRBJ2-7|NA|TRBD1|TRBV7-9
TGTGCCCGCAGCCAAGTGGGACAGGGGGACCACGAGCAGTACTTC
CARSQVGQGDHEQYF
>TRBJ1-1|NA|TRBD1|TRBV19
TGTGCCAGTAGTTTTCGGACAGGGGGCACTGAAGCTTTCTTT
CASSFRTGGTEAFF
>TRBJ2-3|NA|NA|TRBV27
TGTGCCAGCAGTTCCCGCACAGATACGCAGTATTTT
CASSSRTDTQYF
>TRBJ2-3|NA|NA|TRBV11-1
TGTGCTAGCAGCTTAGTTCGAGCTAGCACAGATACGCGGTATTTT
CASSLVRASTDTRYF
>TRBJ2-1|NA|NA|TRBV15
TGTGCCACCAGCAGCGTAGGAAGCGGAGGTACGTGGAATGAGCAGTTCTTC
CATSSVGSGGTWNEQFF
>TRBJ1-3|NA|NA|TRBV7-2
TGTGCCAGTAGTATCCAGTTTGGAAACACCATATATTTT
CASSIQFGNTIYF
>TRBJ2-3|NA|NA|TRBV24-1
TGTGCCACCAGTGACTACAGGGATACAGATACGCAGTATTTT
CATSDYRDTDTQYF
>TRBJ2-1|NA|TRBD2|TRBV10-1
TGCGCCAGCAGTGAGTCAGGACTAGCGGGACATGAGCAGTTCTTC
CASSESGLAGHEQFF
>TRBJ2-5|NA|TRBD2|TRBV15
TGTGCCACCAGCAGAGGGACTAGCGGGGACGGAGAGACCCAGTACTTC
CATSRGTSGDGETQYF
>TRBJ2-7|medium-sized|NA|TRBV7-2
TGTGCCAGCAGGGGGACTGCAACCCACGAGCAGTACTTC
CASRGTATHEQYF
>TRBJ2-7|NA|NA|TRBV25-1
TGTGCCAGCAGAGAGGGCAGGGGAGGCTCCTACGAGCAGTACTTC
CASREGRGGSYEQYF
>TRBJ2-3|NA|NA|TRBV25-1
TGTGCCAGCAGTGATGGGGGGTCCACAGATACGCAGTATTTT
CASSDGGSTDTQYF
>TRBJ2-1|NA|TRBD2|TRBV2
TGTGCCAGCGCTAGCGGGGATTACAATGAGCAGTTCTTC
CASASGDYNEQFF
>TRBJ2-1|NA|TRBD2|TRBV5-1
TGCGCCAGCAAAGATGGGACTAGTAACTACAATGAGCAGTTCTTC
CASKDGTSNYNEQFF
>TRBJ2-7|NA|TRBD2|TRBV10-2
TGCGCCAGCAGTCCACCACTAGCGGGGGCCTACGAGCAGTACTTC
CASSPPLAGAYEQYF
>TRBJ2-1|NA|TRBD2|TRBV20-1
TGCAGTGCGATGAGACTAGCGGGAGGGCAGTACAATGAGCAGTTCTTC
CSAMRLAGGQYNEQFF